This paragraph covers one T cell receptor (beta chain) sequence. This receptor's antigen is unknown. Base-call qualities are not available, and no considerably larger clone is one nucleotide away. Collaborating institutions collected whole blood in K2EDTA tubes following their own protocols. Collaborator samples were shipped for TCRbeta analysis as frozen whole blood, isolated PBMCs, or DNA extracted from either sample type. The data stem from a study of blood T cell repertoires in COVID-19 (TCRdb year 2020). Regarding the complete study: Collaborator samples came from the United States, Italy and Spain and covered acute and convalescent phases of COVID-19. The dataset comprised deeply sampled blood TCRbeta repertoires from subjects exposed to, actively infected with, or recovered from COVID-19. The samples were drawn from two sources: the first 160 participants of the ongoing ImmuneRACE study, and over 1,000 subjects contributed by 6 global collaborators. The material from the prospective study consisted of cDNA or gDNA derived from T cells, B-cell-depleted T cells, or PBMCs. The sample metadata nearly always contained a de-identified subject ID, COVID-19 status, age in years and sex. The repertoires were made available in a free public database intended to serve as a resource for research on the immune response to SARS-CoV-2. Where available, HLA class I and class II types were taken from metadata supplied by the sample provider and were not determined by assay-based typing. Here is what the overall study found, with its caveats: How much clinical and demographic metadata was included differed by source and by participant, and the metadata was provided uncurated.

V loses 5 bases, J loses 2 bases, and the germline ends lie 13 bases apart. The CDR3 starts with the cysteine, ends with the phenylalanine, and has 14 residues. Only the CDR3 DNA is retained, 42 bases long and in frame from the first base. As encoded in the germline V gene, CDR1 is SGHAT while CDR2 is FQNNGV. TCRbeta CDR3 regions were amplified from genomic DNA by means of the immunoSEQ Assay, a bias-controlled multiplex PCR. Per the original workflow: Within the assay, amplification of reference gene primers was used to estimate how many nucleated cells each sample contained. Sequence reads were collapsed and filtered to measure the absolute abundance of every unique TCRbeta CDR3 rearrangement. For each sample, productive Simpson clonality was calculated as the square root of Simpson's diversity index across productive rearrangements. Not all clones reach the TCRdb copy of this immuneACCESS table, which keeps in-frame sequences only. Checked studies attribute under half of the gap to unresolved V genes and leave the rest unexplained. From that table come the V and J calls and clone size; the DNA was used to work out D and trimming. This sample gives some 260,000 clones in total; approximately 80% of them show up just once. About 5.3% of the sample rests with the top ten.

The chain joins TRBV11-2 to TRBJ2-7; TRBD1 is perhaps the D gene, given 5 matching bases. The TCR was taken from a woman of 80 years or more with active or convalescent COVID-19. The sample was peripheral blood. This receptor has the CDR3 CASSQRLDTYEQYF. The nucleotide sequence reads TGTGCCAGCAGCCAGCGTTTGGACACCTACGAGCAGTACTTC. With the rest looked up from the reference TRBV11-2 and TRBJ2-7 genes rather than sequenced, the full variable domain is EAGVAQSPRYKIIEKRQSVAFWCNPISGHATLYWYQQILGQGPKLLIQFQNNGVVDDSQLPKDRFSAERLKGVDSTLKIQPAKLEDSAVYLCASSQRLDTYEQYFGPGTRLTVT.